This T cell receptor beta chain was obtained from a study of cytomegalovirus exposure and HLA in healthy donors. Study-level findings and limits: Associated with cytomegalovirus, according to the listing, were 170 or so TCR beta chains.

Remarks on this clone: Its target is not known.

Primers: 60 Vbeta forward and 13 Jbeta reverse. Repertoires were generated with immunoSEQ multiplex PCR, while TCRdb's copy carries only in-frame clones and drops some. The sample consists of 150,000 to 250,000 clones, under 90% of them appearing once. CDR1 and CDR2 (germline): KGHSH, LQKENI. V lost 3 bases and J 2 bases, leaving 8 bases between the germline ends. The CDR3 length is 13 residues. The V call is TRBV18, the J call TRBJ2-7, with D possibly TRBD1 on 6 matching bases. Sample: PBMCs. The sequence was collected from a boy aged 2 to 10 in good health and CMV-seronegative. CDR3 coding DNA: TGTGCCAGCTCACCTGGACAGCCCTACGAGCAGTACTTC. Protein: CASSPGQPYEQYF. Looking up the rest from reference TRBV18 and TRBJ2-7 gives the full variable domain: NAGVMQNPRHLVRRRGQEARLRCSPMKGHSHVYWYRQLPEEGLKFMVYLQKENIIDESGMPKERFSAEFPKEGPSILRIQQVVRGDSAAYFCASSPGQPYEQYFGPGTRLTVT.